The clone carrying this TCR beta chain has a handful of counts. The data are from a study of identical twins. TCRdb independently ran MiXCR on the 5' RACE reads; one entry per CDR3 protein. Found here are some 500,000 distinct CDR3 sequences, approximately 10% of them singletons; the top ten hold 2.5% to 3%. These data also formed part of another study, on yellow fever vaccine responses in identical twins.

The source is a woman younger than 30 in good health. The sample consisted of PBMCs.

As DNA, the CDR3 is TGTGCCAGCAGCTTAGCGGCGGTCCGACTAGGAGGGGCCGGGGAGCTGTTTTTT. Translating gives CASSLAAVRLGGAGELFF. J is TRBJ2-2 and V is TRBV7-2, with D tentatively TRBD2 (6 bases). The ends were cut back, 0 bases at V and 6 bases at J, with 20 bases in the middle. This CDR3 has 18 residues. The germline V gene encodes CDR1 SGHTA and CDR2 FQGNSA. The variable domain in full, completed from reference TRBV7-2 and TRBJ2-2, reads GAGVSQSPSNKVTEKGKDVELRCDPISGHTALYWYRQSLGQGLEFLIYFQGNSAPDKSGLPSDRFSAERTGGSVSTLTIQRTQQEDSAVYLCASSLAAVRLGGAGELFFGEGSRLTVL.